Shown below are 9 T cell receptor beta chains from a single sample sequenced in a study of human T cells and chemical hapten exposure. From the RACE reads, TCRdb called clonotypes with MiXCR, one entry per CDR3 protein. This sample carries about 120,000 distinct CDR3 sequences, 13% of them seen once, and the ten largest clones take 2.5% to 3.5%. Time point noted: pre-sensitization, week 0. Treatment described: therapeutic diphenylcyclopropenone sensitization with weekly scalp DPC. The sample in question was whole blood, obtained in connection with sensitization to the hapten diphenylcyclopropenone (DPC). Receptors were obtained from a woman younger than 35 with alopecia areata. Some clones in this sample may be carry-over from other donors' samples.

In this sample, this clonotype turned up a few times. The rearrangement links TRBV5-6 to TRBJ2-1; the match to TRBD2 covers 11 bases. Germline values: CDR1 SGHDT, CDR2 YYEEEE. Trimming cost V 0 bases and J 6 bases; bases outside gene matches: 2. The CDR3 is 15 amino acids. The CDR3 DNA follows: TGTGCCAGCAGCTTGGCCCTAGCGGGGGGCAATGAGCAGTTCTTC. Translation: CASSLALAGGNEQFF. Full variable domain (remainder filled in from reference TRBV5-6 and TRBJ2-1): DAGVTQSPTHLIKTRGQQVTLRCSPKSGHDTVSWYQQALGQGPQFIFQYYEEEERQRGNFPDRFSGHQFPNYSSELNVNALLLGDSALYLCASSLALAGGNEQFFGPGTRLTVL.

This clonotype was recorded a few times. This rearrangement joins TRBV11-1 to TRBJ2-7; 7 bases match TRBD1. CDR1 is SGHAT, CDR2 FQDESV, per germline (reference sequence). V lost 6 bases, J lost 2 bases, and 13 bases stayed unmatched. The CDR3 totals 16 residues. Here the CDR3 reads CASSRTGASLPYEQYF. The CDR3 DNA follows: TGTGCCAGCAGTCGTACAGGGGCCTCATTACCCTACGAGCAGTACTTC.

This clonotype has a handful of counts. This rearrangement joins TRBV27 to TRBJ2-1, with 7 bases fitting TRBD1. Germline CDR1 and CDR2: MNHEY and SMNVEV (reference sequence). V was pared by 4 bases and J by 2 bases, with 11 bases of the junction left unmatched. The CDR3 loop spans 17 amino acids. The CDR3 DNA reads as TGTGCCAGCAGTTACAAAAGGGGGCAGGGAACCTACAATGAGCAGTTCTTC. It specifies CASSYKRGQGTYNEQFF.

This clonotype was seen more than once but under ten times. The genes are TRBV19 and TRBJ2-7, with D possibly being TRBD1 (6 bases). Germline V lookup: CDR1 LNHDA, CDR2 SQIVND (reference sequence). The CDR3 is made up of 13 amino acids. Trimming removed 6 bases at V and 2 bases at J, with 11 bases between. The chain's CDR3 is CASSHRDAYEQYF. CDR3 sequence (DNA): TGTGCCAGTAGCCACAGGGATGCCTACGAGCAGTACTTC.

This chain joins TRBV28 and TRBJ2-5; maybe TRBD2 (5 bases). This CDR3 region has 16 residues. The V and J ends lost 6 bases and 5 bases respectively, with 22 bases between them. Germline V gene lookup returns CDR1 MDHEN and CDR2 SYDVKM. CDR3 DNA: TGTGCCAGCAGGCGGAATACCGGGGTGCCGCGGGAGACCCAGTACTTC. Translation: CASRRNTGVPRETQYF.

The rearrangement links TRBV5-1 to TRBJ1-1; 7 bases agree with TRBD1. The germline V gene has CDR1 SGHRS and CDR2 YFSETQ. After removal of 3 bases from V and 6 bases from J, the junction contained 8 bases not matched to a gene. The CDR3 extends over 14 amino acids. DNA for the CDR3: TGCGCCAGCAGCTCTGACAGGGCGAGGGCTGAAGCTTTCTTT. It is translated as CASSSDRARAEAFF.

This clonotype was counted a few times. The chain has TRBV6-2 or TRBV6-3 and TRBJ1-1, with a tentative D call TRBD1 (5 bases). V was trimmed by 6 bases and J by 2 bases, leaving 19 bases between them. Germline V gene lookup returns CDR1 MNHEY and CDR2 SVGEGT. The CDR3 totals 16 residues. The CDR3 DNA reads TGTGCCAGCAGAAGTTACGACGGACACCTCAACACTGAAGCTTTCTTT. It encodes CASRSYDGHLNTEAFF.

This clonotype was found many times. The chain combines TRBV29-1 with TRBJ1-2; 8 bases agree with TRBD1. The V gene end was trimmed by 7 bases and the J gene end by 10 bases; junction bases not matched to a gene: 11. This CDR3 is built from 12 residues. CDR1 is SQVTM and CDR2 is ANQGSEA in the germline V gene. The CDR3 region has the DNA TGCAGCGCTCTGACAGGGGAATTTGACTACACCTTC. Amino acid sequence: CSALTGEFDYTF.

The chain has TRBV20-1 and TRBJ2-1; weak D call: TRBD2 (5 bases). This CDR3 contains 15 residues. Germline lookup yields CDR1 DFQATT and CDR2 SNEGSKA (reference sequence). Trimming cost V 4 bases and J 0 bases, with 13 bases left between them. The DNA of the CDR3 is TGCAGTGCTATTGAGACTAACCCCTCCTACAATGAGCAGTTCTTC. Translated, it gives CSAIETNPSYNEQFF.